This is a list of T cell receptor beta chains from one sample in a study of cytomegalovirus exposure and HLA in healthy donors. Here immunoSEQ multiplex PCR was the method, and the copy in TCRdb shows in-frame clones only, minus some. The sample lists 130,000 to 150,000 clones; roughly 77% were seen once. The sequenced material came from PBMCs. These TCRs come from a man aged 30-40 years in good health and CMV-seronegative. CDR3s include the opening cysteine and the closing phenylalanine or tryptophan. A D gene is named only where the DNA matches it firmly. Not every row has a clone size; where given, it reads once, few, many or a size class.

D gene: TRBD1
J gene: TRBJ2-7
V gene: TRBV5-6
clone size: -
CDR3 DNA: TGTGCCAGCAGCTTGGTGGGACAGGTAGTCTTGTGGCAGTACTTC
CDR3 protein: CASSLVGQVVLWQYF

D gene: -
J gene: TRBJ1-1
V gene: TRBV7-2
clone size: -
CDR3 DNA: TGTGCCAGCAGAAAGACAGCGATGAACACTGAAGCTTTCTTT
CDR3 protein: CASRKTAMNTEAFF

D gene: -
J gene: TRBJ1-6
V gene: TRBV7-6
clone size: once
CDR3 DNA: TGTGCCAGCAGCTTAGCCCTGGCACTAGCTAGCAATTCACCCCTCCACTTT
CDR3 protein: CASSLALALASNSPLHF

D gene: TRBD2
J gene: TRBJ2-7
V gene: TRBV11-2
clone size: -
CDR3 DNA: TGTGCCAGCAGCTCATTGACTAGCATCTACGAGCAGTACTTC
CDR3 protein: CASSSLTSIYEQYF

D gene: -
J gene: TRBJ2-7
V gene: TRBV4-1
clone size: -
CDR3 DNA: TGCGCCAGCAGCCACACAGGGTTCCCCGAGCAGTACTTC
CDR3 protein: CASSHTGFPEQYF

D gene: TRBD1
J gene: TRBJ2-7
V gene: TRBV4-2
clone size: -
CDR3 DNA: TGTGCCAGCAGCCAAGAGTTGTACTCGACAGGGACCTACGAGCAGTACTTC
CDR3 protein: CASSQELYSTGTYEQYF

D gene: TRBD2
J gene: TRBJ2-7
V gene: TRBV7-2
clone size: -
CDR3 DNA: TGTGCCAGCAGCTTAGTGGGGGGGTTGGCCTACGAGCAGTACTTC
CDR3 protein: CASSLVGGLAYEQYF

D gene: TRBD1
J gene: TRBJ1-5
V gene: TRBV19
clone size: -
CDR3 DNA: TGTGCCAGTAGTATTCCGTATTCATGGGGGGCAGGGGGATATAGCAATCAGCCCCAGCATTTT
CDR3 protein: CASSIPYSWGAGGYSNQPQHF

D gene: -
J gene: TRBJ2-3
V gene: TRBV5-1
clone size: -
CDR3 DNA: TGCGCCAGCAGCTTGGCCTTAGCTAGCACAGATACGCAGTATTTT
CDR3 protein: CASSLALASTDTQYF

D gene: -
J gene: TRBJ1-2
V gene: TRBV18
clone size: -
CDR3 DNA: TGTGCCAGCTCACCCTTAATAGGGGCGAGCTACACCTTC
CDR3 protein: CASSPLIGASYTF

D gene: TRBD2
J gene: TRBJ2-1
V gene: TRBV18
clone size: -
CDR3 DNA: TGTGCCAGCTCCCCTAGCGGGAGGGCGTACAATGAGCAGTTCTTC
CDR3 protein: CASSPSGRAYNEQFF

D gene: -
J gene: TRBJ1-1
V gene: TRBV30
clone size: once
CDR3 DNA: TGTGCCTGGCAACAGGGCGTGAACACTGAAGCTTTCTTT
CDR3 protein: CAWQQGVNTEAFF

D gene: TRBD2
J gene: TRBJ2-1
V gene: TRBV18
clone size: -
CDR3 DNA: TGTGCCAGCTCCCCCCAGCGGGACTCCTACAATGAGCAGTTCTTC
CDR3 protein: CASSPQRDSYNEQFF

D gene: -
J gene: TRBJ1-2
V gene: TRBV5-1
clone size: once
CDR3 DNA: TGCGCCAGCAGCCTGCCCGGACAGTTGAACTATGGCTACACCTTC
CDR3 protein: CASSLPGQLNYGYTF

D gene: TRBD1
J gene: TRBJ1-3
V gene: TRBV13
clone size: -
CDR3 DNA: TGTGCCAGCAGACCCTTAAAAACCACAGGGGGTCTTGTATCTGGAAACACCATATATTTT
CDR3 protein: CASRPLKTTGGLVSGNTIYF

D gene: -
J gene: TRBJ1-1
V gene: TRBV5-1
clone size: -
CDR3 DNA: TGCGCCAGCAGCTTGGGAGCGGATCTGAACACTGAAGCTTTCTTT
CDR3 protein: CASSLGADLNTEAFF

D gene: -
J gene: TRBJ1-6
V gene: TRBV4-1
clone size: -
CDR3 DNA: TGCGCCAGCAGCCAGGAGGCTACCGAGACACCATCTTCACCCCTCCACTTT
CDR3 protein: CASSQEATETPSSPLHF

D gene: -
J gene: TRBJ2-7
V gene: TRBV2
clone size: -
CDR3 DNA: TGTGCCAGCAGTGAGGGACTCAGAAAACAGTACTTC
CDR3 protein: CASSEGLRKQYF

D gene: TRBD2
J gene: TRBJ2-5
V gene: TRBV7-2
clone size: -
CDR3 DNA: TGTGCCAGCAGCCAAACGGGGGGGGCGGGAGAGACCCAGTACTTC
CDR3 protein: CASSQTGGAGETQYF

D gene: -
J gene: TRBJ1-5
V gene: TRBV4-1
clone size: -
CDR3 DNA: TGCGCCAGCAGCCAAGGTGAGCAGGGTCTAGGTCAGCCCCAGCATTTT
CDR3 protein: CASSQGEQGLGQPQHF

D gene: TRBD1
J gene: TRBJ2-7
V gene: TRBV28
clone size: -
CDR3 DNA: TGTGCCGCGGGAAAGACAGGGGCTACCTACGAGCAGTACTTC
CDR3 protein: CAAGKTGATYEQYF

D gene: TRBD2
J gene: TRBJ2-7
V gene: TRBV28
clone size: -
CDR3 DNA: TGTGCCAGCAGTTTAAGAGGGACTAGCGGGGTCGGGGGATACGAGCAGTACTTC
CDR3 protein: CASSLRGTSGVGGYEQYF

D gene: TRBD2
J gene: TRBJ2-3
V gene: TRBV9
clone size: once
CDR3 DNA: TGTGCCAGCACCCGGACTAGCGGAGTCACAGATACGCAGTATTTT
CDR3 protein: CASTRTSGVTDTQYF

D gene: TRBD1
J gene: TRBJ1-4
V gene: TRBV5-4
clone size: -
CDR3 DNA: TGTGCCAGCAGCAACAGGGGGGCCAGAGAAAAACTGTTTTTT
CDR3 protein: CASSNRGAREKLFF

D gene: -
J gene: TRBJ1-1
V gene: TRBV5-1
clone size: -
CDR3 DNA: TGCGCCAGCAGCTTGGGCCCGGGACAAGCCACTGAAGCTTTCTTT
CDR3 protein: CASSLGPGQATEAFF

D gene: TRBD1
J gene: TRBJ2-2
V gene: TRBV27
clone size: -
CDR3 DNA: TGTGCCAGTTCAGACGACAGGGGGCAGGAGCTGTTTTTT
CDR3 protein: CASSDDRGQELFF

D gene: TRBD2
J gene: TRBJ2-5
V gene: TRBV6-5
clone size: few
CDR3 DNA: TGTGCCAGCAGTTACTCGCCTAGCGGGGGCCGGGCCCAGTACTTC
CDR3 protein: CASSYSPSGGRAQYF

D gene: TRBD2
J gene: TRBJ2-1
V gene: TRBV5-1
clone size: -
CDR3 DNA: TGCGCCAGCAGCAACTTAGCGGGAGCTTCCTACAATGAGCAGTTCTTC
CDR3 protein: CASSNLAGASYNEQFF

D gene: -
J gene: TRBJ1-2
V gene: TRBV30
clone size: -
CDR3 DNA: TGTGCCTGGAGTGTAACCAGGGGCGACCCCAACGGCTACACCTTC
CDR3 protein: CAWSVTRGDPNGYTF

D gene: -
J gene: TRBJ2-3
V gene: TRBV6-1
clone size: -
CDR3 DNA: TGTGCCAGCAGTGAAGCATCGGAGAATACGCAGTATTTT
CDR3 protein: CASSEASENTQYF

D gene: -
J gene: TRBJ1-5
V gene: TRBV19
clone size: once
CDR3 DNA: TGTGCCAGTAACCAGGGAAGTAATAGCAATCAGCCCCAGCATTTT
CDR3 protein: CASNQGSNSNQPQHF

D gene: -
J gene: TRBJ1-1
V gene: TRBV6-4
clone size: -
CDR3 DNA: TGTGCCAGCAGTGACTCAGAGCAGGGGAACACTGAAGCTTTCTTT
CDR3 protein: CASSDSEQGNTEAFF

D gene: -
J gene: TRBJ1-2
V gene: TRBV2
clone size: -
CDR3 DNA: TGTGCCAGCAGTGGATCTCCAGTGACAGGAGACCTTCACTATGGCTACACCTTC
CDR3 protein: CASSGSPVTGDLHYGYTF

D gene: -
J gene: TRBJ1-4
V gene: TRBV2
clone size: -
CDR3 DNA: TGTGCCAGCAGTTTTTCCCTCAGGTCCAGTGAAAAACTGTTTTTT
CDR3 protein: CASSFSLRSSEKLFF

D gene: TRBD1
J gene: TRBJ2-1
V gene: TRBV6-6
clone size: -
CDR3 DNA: TGTGCCAGCAGTCAACAGACAGGGGGGTATGAGCAGTTCTTC
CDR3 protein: CASSQQTGGYEQFF

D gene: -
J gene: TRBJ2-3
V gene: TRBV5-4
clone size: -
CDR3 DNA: TGTGCCAGCAGCTCGGGGCGGGGCGGCACAGATACGCAGTATTTT
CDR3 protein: CASSSGRGGTDTQYF

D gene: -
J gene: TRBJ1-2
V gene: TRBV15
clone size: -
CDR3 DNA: TGTGCCACCAGCGGCCCGACAGGCCAGGACTATGGCTACACCTTC
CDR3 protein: CATSGPTGQDYGYTF

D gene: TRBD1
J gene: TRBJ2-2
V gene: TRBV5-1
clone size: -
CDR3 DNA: TGCGCCAGCAGTCGGACAGGGGACACCGGGGAGCTGTTTTTT
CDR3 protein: CASSRTGDTGELFF

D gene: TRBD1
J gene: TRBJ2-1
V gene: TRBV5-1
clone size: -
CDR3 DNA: TGCGCCAGCAGCCCGGGACAGGGGTCTTACAATGAGCAGTTCTTC
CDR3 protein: CASSPGQGSYNEQFF

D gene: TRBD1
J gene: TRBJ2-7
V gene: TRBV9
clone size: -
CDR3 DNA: TGTGCCAGCAGCGTTGACCCGGGACAGGGTTACGAGCAGTACTTC
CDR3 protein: CASSVDPGQGYEQYF

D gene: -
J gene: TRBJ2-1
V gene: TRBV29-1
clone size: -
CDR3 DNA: TGCAGCGCTCGAACGACCGCGGGGTCCTACAATGAGCAGTTCTTC
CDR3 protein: CSARTTAGSYNEQFF

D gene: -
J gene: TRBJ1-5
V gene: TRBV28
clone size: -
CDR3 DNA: TGTGCCAGCAGGTCTGGGGCGGGGAGCAATCAGCCCCAGCATTTT
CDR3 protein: CASRSGAGSNQPQHF

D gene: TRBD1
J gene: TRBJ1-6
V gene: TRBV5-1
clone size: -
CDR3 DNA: TGCGCCAGCAGCTCACAGGGGGTGAGCCTCCATTCACCCCTCCACTTT
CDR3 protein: CASSSQGVSLHSPLHF

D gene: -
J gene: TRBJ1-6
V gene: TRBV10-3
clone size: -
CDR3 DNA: TGTGCCATCAGTGGGTGGCAGGGTAACTCACCCCTCCACTTT
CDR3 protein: CAISGWQGNSPLHF

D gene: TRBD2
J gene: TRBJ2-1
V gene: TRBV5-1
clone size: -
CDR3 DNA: TGCGCCAGCAGCTTGGGGCGCGGGGGAGACAATGAGCAGTTCTTC
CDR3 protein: CASSLGRGGDNEQFF

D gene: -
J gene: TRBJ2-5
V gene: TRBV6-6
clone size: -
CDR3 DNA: TGTGCCAGCAGTTACCCAGGGGGGTCTCGGGAGACCCAGTACTTC
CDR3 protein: CASSYPGGSRETQYF

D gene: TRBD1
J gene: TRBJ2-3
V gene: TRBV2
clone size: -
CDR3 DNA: TGTGCCAGCATCTGGGACAGGGACACAGATACGCAGTATTTT
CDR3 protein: CASIWDRDTDTQYF

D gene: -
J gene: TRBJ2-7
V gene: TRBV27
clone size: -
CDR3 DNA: TGTGCCAGCAGTTTAAACCCCGGTTCCTACGAGCAGTACTTC
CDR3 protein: CASSLNPGSYEQYF

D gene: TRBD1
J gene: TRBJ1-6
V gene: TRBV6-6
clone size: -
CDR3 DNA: TGTGCCAGCTCCCAGGGGGGACTTCATTCACCCCTCCACTTT
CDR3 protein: CASSQGGLHSPLHF

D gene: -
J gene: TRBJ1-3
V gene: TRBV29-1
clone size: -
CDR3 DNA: TGCAGCGTTGATTCAGGAAACACCATATATTTT
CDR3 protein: CSVDSGNTIYF

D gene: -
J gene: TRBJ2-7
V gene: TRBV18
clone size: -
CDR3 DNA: TGTGCCAGCTCACCGGGAAAGGGGCATCACTACGAGCAGTACTTC
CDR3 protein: CASSPGKGHHYEQYF

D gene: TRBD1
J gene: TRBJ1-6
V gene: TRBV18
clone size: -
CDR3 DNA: TGTGCCAGCTCAGGCAAAGGGGGCCCCTCTTCACCCCTCCACTTT
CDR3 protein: CASSGKGGPSSPLHF

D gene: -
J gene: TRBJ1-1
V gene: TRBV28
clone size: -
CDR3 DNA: TGTGCCAGCAGTTTCCCTGTCAGGGACACTGAAGCTTTCTTT
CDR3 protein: CASSFPVRDTEAFF

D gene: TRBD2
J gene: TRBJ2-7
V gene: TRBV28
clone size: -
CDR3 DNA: TGTGCCAGCAGCATTCCTAGCGGGAGCAACGAGCAGTACTTC
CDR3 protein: CASSIPSGSNEQYF

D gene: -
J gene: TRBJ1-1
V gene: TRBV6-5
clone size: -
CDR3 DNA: TGTGCCAGCAGTTACCGCAGGAACACTGAAGCTTTCTTT
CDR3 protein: CASSYRRNTEAFF

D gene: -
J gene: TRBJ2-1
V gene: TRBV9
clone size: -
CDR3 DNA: TGTGCCAGCAGCGCCCCCGTAGGGGTCAATGAGCAGTTCTTC
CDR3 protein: CASSAPVGVNEQFF

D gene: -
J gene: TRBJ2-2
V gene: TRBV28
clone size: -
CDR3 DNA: TGTGCCAGCAGTCGAGGACAGCTCACCGGGGAGCTGTTTTTT
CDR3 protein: CASSRGQLTGELFF

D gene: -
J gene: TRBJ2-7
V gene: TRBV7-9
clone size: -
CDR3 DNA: TGTGCCAGCAGCTTGTTACAGGGTTACGAGCAGTACTTC
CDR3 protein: CASSLLQGYEQYF